The 23 T cell receptor beta chains presented below share a single source sample, sequenced in a study of cytomegalovirus exposure and HLA in healthy donors. The study ran its PCR with 60 Vbeta and 13 Jbeta primers. TCRdb's table, derived via immunoSEQ multiplex PCR, lists solely in-frame clones and lacks some. The sample contains about 110,000 clones, 70% to 80% of which appear only once. Sequenced material: PBMCs. These TCRs come from a young woman in good health and CMV-seropositive.

This sequence joins TRBV6-1 and TRBJ1-4; D gene ambiguous. Germline V lookup: CDR1 MNHNS, CDR2 SASEGT. Trimming removed 8 bases at V and 6 bases at J, with 7 bases between. The CDR3 consists of 11 residues. Here the CDR3 DNA reads TGTGCCAGCTTCCTCGATGAAAAACTGTTTTTT. It yields the protein CASFLDEKLFF.

The CDR3 DNA follows: TGTGCCAGCAGTCCTGGGGGACAGATTTATGGCTACACCTTC. Protein: CASSPGGQIYGYTF. The chain joins TRBV6-5 to TRBJ1-2, with TRBD1 matching over 7 bases. The J segment lost 5 bases and the V segment lost 5 bases, leaving 8 bases of the junction unmatched. The germline gives CDR1 MNHEY, CDR2 SVGAGI. CDR3 length: 14 residues.

V gene TRBV7-8 combines with J gene TRBJ2-3, with TRBD1 identical over 7 bases. V lost 4 bases to trimming and J lost 1 base; unmatched junction nucleotides: 8. The CDR3 is 16 residues long. Germline V lookup: CDR1 SGHVS, CDR2 FQNEAQ. The CDR3 region is CASSSETGWGTDTQYF. CDR3 bases: TGTGCCAGCAGCTCGGAGACAGGGTGGGGCACAGATACGCAGTATTTT.

In regard to this clone: Other DNA sequences in the same sample also yield this CDR3. The chain uses TRBV18 and TRBJ1-1; D is ambiguous. Germline V gene data show CDR1 as KGHSH and CDR2 as LQKENI. The CDR3 covers 13 residues. V was shortened by 1 base and J by 1 base, with 4 bases between the two germline ends. CDR3 in DNA: TGTGCCAGCTCACCACGGCAGAACACTGAAGCTTTCTTT. Residues: CASSPRQNTEAFF.

V and J are TRBV9 and TRBJ2-1; D is unresolved. The CDR3 sequence is 12 residues long. Germline CDR1 and CDR2: SGDLS and YYNGEE. Trimming removed 0 bases from V and 14 bases from J, with 12 bases in between. CDR3 residues: CASSVGVGREFF. CDR3 in DNA: TGTGCCAGCAGCGTAGGGGTCGGTCGGGAGTTCTTC.

The rearrangement joins TRBV5-6 to TRBJ1-1; 9 positions agree with TRBD1. Germline assignment: CDR1 SGHDT and CDR2 YYEEEE. With V trimmed by 1 base and J by 11 bases, 15 bases remained unmatched. The CDR3 sequence is 16 residues long. CDR3 amino acids: CASSLITGGAVAGAFF. The CDR3 DNA reads as TGTGCCAGCAGCTTGATTACAGGGGGCGCAGTGGCGGGTGCTTTCTTT.

The V call is TRBV18, the J call TRBJ2-2; 10 positions agree with TRBD1. This CDR3 region has 14 residues. Germline assignment: CDR1 KGHSH and CDR2 LQKENI. The junction had 5 bases not matched to a gene; V was cut back by 8 bases and J by 5 bases. CDR3 sequence: CASQWGQGTGELFF. The DNA for the CDR3 is TGTGCCAGCCAGTGGGGACAGGGGACCGGGGAGCTGTTTTTT.

This chain connects TRBV28 to TRBJ1-5, with a possible D match to TRBD1 (6 bases). Trimming cost V 5 bases and J 7 bases, with 15 bases left between them. The CDR3 extends over 14 amino acids. CDR1 is MDHEN and CDR2 is SYDVKM in the germline V gene. CDR3 in DNA: TGTGCCAGCAGTACGGGGGGGAGGGGGCAGCCCCAGCATTTT. This translates into CASSTGGRGQPQHF.

This chain joins TRBV10-3 and TRBJ2-7; tentatively, D is TRBD2 (5 bases). The CDR3 totals 13 residues. Deletions cut 3 bases from V and 3 bases from J, with 9 bases between. The germline V gene has CDR1 ENHRY and CDR2 SYGVKD. This CDR3 is CAISEPGYYEQYF. CDR3 DNA: TGTGCCATCAGTGAACCGGGGTACTACGAGCAGTACTTC.

The rearrangement links TRBV30 to TRBJ2-1; TRBD2 matches at 13 bases. Germline V gene lookup returns CDR1 GTSNPN and CDR2 SVGIG (reference sequence). V shed 0 bases, J shed 7 bases, and the junction held 15 bases outside the gene matches. This CDR3 has 19 residues. CDR3 sequence reads: CAWSVLYGLAGEVSNEQFF. In DNA form, the CDR3 reads TGTGCCTGGAGTGTACTTTACGGACTAGCGGGAGAAGTTTCGAATGAGCAGTTCTTC. The full variable domain, rest sourced from reference TRBV30 and TRBJ2-1, is SQTIHQWPATLVQPVGSPLSLECTVEGTSNPNLYWYRQAAGRGLQLLFYSVGIGQISSEVPQNLSASRPQDRQFILSSKKLLLSDSGFYLCAWSVLYGLAGEVSNEQFFGPGTRLTVL.

The chain carries TRBV4-1 and TRBJ2-1, with D possibly TRBD1 on 5 matching bases. The CDR3 length is 14 residues. Trimming stripped 10 bases from V and 7 bases from J, with 20 bases between. Germline V gives CDR1 MGHRA, CDR2 YSYEKL. The CDR3: CATRLGVGRNEQFF. The DNA of the CDR3 is TGCGCCACCCGATTAGGGGTAGGCAGGAATGAGCAGTTCTTC.

This rearrangement joins TRBV5-1 to TRBJ2-7; TRBD2 matches 7 bases. J gave up 5 bases and V 2 bases, and 7 bases lay outside the gene matches. The CDR3 is made up of 14 amino acids. Germline V gene lookup returns CDR1 SGHRS and CDR2 YFSETQ. CDR3 DNA: TGCGCCAGCAGCTTCCGTGGGAGGGTGGACGAGCAGTACTTC. Amino acid sequence: CASSFRGRVDEQYF.

This clone was seen only a few times. The chain uses TRBV9 and TRBJ1-3; weak D call: TRBD1 (6 bases). With 0 bases removed from V and 4 bases from J, the gap between germline ends came to 11 bases. Germline assignment: CDR1 SGDLS and CDR2 YYNGEE. The CDR3 totals 15 residues. Here the CDR3 reads CASSVAWTEGNTIYF. In DNA, the CDR3 is TGTGCCAGCAGCGTAGCTTGGACAGAGGGAAACACCATATATTTT.

The chain couples TRBV7-6 to TRBJ1-5; 9 bases fit TRBD1. The CDR3 is 15 residues long. Germline V gene data show CDR1 as SGHVS and CDR2 as FNYEAQ. V shed 1 base, J shed 7 bases, and the junction held 5 bases outside the gene matches. The CDR3 DNA reads as TGTGCCAGCAGCTTAGGAACAGGGGGCCAGCAGCCCCAGCATTTT. Translation: CASSLGTGGQQPQHF.

The genes are TRBV10-3 and TRBJ2-2, with TRBD1 matching over 7 bases. J lost 5 bases, V lost 4 bases, and 10 bases had no gene match. Germline CDR1 is ENHRY and CDR2 is SYGVKD. This CDR3 has 16 residues. The CDR3 nucleotides read TGTGCCATCAGTGGACAGGGAATGGAGTGGACCGGGGAGCTGTTTTTT. Its protein is CAISGQGMEWTGELFF.

In its sample, this clone was seen a few times. The chain joins TRBV5-1 to TRBJ2-1; the match to TRBD2 covers 10 bases. In germline, CDR1 is SGHRS, CDR2 YFSETQ. J was trimmed by 9 bases and V by 3 bases; bases with no gene match: 9. The CDR3 sequence is 15 residues long. CDR3 region: CASSSGLAAGGEQFF. The CDR3 DNA follows: TGCGCCAGCAGCTCCGGACTAGCGGCTGGTGGTGAGCAGTTCTTC.

The chain carries TRBV7-9 and TRBJ1-2, with a weak D call TRBD1 (6 bases). The CDR3 has 15 residues. V gave up 5 bases and J gave up 3 bases, with 16 bases separating them. Germline V CDR1 and CDR2: SEHNR, FQNEAQ (reference sequence). The CDR3 sequence: CASSGSGQRDYGYTF. The DNA of the CDR3 is TGTGCCAGCAGCGGATCCGGACAGCGAGACTATGGCTACACCTTC.

This clone was seen a handful of times. The chain has TRBV5-4 and TRBJ2-1; the match to TRBD1 covers 11 bases. The V gene's germline CDR1 is SGHNT and CDR2 YYREEE (reference sequence). The CDR3 consists of 15 residues. After removal of 3 bases from V and 8 bases from J, the junction contained 7 bases not matched to a gene. The CDR3 is CASSYGTGGSYEQFF. DNA for the CDR3: TGTGCCAGCAGCTACGGGACAGGGGGTAGCTATGAGCAGTTCTTC.

V gene TRBV7-3 combines with J gene TRBJ2-1; 7 bases are a match to TRBD1. CDR3 length: 16 amino acids. Trimming at V came to 5 bases and at J to 6 bases, leaving 13 bases not matched to a gene. CDR1 SGHTA and CDR2 FQGTGA come from the germline V gene. The CDR3 loop is CASSTQTGYVLNEQFF. The CDR3, as DNA: TGTGCCAGCAGCACTCAGACAGGGTATGTCCTCAATGAGCAGTTCTTC.

Turning to this clone: Other nucleotide sequences in the sample specify the same CDR3. The V and J genes are TRBV5-1 and TRBJ2-7; 9 positions agree with TRBD1. Trimming cost V 4 bases and J 0 bases; bases outside gene matches: 5. Germline V gene sequence: CDR1 SGHRS, CDR2 YFSETQ. This CDR3 contains 15 residues. The CDR3 sequence is CASSLVTGGSYEQYF. DNA for the CDR3: TGCGCCAGCAGCCTTGTGACAGGGGGCTCCTACGAGCAGTACTTC.

The chain is built from TRBV15 and TRBJ2-5; 12 bases fit TRBD2. The CDR3 runs 19 residues. CDR1 and CDR2 from the germline V gene are LNHNV and YYDKDF (reference sequence). Trimming cost V 0 bases and J 1 base; bases outside gene matches: 9. The CDR3: CATSRDETSGSWAQETQYF. For the CDR3, the DNA is TGTGCCACCAGCAGAGATGAGACTAGCGGGAGTTGGGCCCAAGAGACCCAGTACTTC. Filled out from reference TRBV15 and TRBJ2-5, the complete variable domain reads DAMVIQNPRYQVTQFGKPVTLSCSQTLNHNVMYWYQQKSSQAPKLLFHYYDKDFNNEADTPDNFQSRRPNTSFCFLDIRSPGLGDTAMYLCATSRDETSGSWAQETQYFGPGTRLLVL.

The chain carries TRBV10-1 and TRBJ1-1; no reliable D call. Germline V CDR1 and CDR2: WNHNN, SYGVQD (reference sequence). V lost 7 bases and J 1 base, leaving 22 bases between the germline ends. The CDR3 totals 17 residues. The CDR3 DNA sequence: TGCGCCAGCACCCTTTATCGTTACTCCCGGGGGAACACTGAAGCTTTCTTT. Protein: CASTLYRYSRGNTEAFF.

The chain carries TRBV6-1 and TRBJ1-5; D is undetermined. V was clipped by 6 bases and J by 2 bases, with 14 bases between them. The length of the CDR3 is 15 residues. The germline V gene has CDR1 MNHNS and CDR2 SASEGT. The CDR3 is CASRPWRRGNQPQHF. Written as DNA, the CDR3 is TGTGCCAGCAGACCATGGCGACGGGGCAATCAGCCCCAGCATTTT.